This T cell receptor (beta chain) was observed in a study of cytomegalovirus exposure and HLA in healthy donors. This clone has just one count. The V and J ends lost 4 bases and 1 base, in that order; junction bases with no gene match: 4. The CDR3 consists of 15 residues. Germline CDR1 and CDR2: SGHTA and FQGNSA. PCR used 60 Vbeta primers and 13 Jbeta primers. Profiled with immunoSEQ multiplex PCR; TCRdb holds only in-frame clones, not every one. The table records 95,000 to 150,000 clones, 75% to 90% of them present only once. The chain is built from TRBV7-2 and TRBJ2-3, with 8 bases that match TRBD1. Sequenced sample: PBMCs. The TCR originated in a man aged 25-45 years in good health and CMV-seronegative. The CDR3: CASSSQGARTDTQYF. For the CDR3, the DNA is TGTGCCAGCAGCTCCCAGGGGGCCCGCACAGATACGCAGTATTTT.